A single sample gave rise to the 21 T cell receptor beta chains below, sequenced in a study of blood T cell repertoires in COVID-19. Libraries were prepared by immunoSEQ multiplex PCR; TCRdb keeps only in-frame clonotypes and omits some of them. The sample carries around 13,000 clones, approximately 88% recorded once. Sequencing used peripheral blood. The source is a human donor in a cohort sampled during active COVID-19.

The chain links TRBV3-1 (or the pseudogene TRBV3-2) to TRBJ2-1; 10 bases are a match to TRBD2. V dropped 4 bases and J dropped 10; count of bases not matched to a gene: 7. Germline loops: CDR1 LGHDT, CDR2 YNNKEL (reference sequence). CDR3 size: 14 residues. The CDR3 sequence: CASSPAGGFSEQFF. The CDR3 nucleotides are TGTGCCAGCAGCCCAGCGGGAGGGTTTAGCGAGCAGTTCTTC.

The chain uses TRBV18 and TRBJ1-3, with 8 bases that match TRBD1. Trimming removed 8 bases from V and 4 bases from J; junction bases left unmatched: 7. Germline loops: CDR1 KGHSH, CDR2 LQKENI. This CDR3 contains 14 residues. The CDR3 sequence: CASTSTGDGNTIYF. CDR3 coding DNA: TGTGCCAGCACCTCGACAGGGGACGGAAACACCATATATTTT.

The table lists this clone with a count of one. For the CDR3, the DNA is TGTGCCAGCAGTGATACAGGGCCATACTATGGCTACACCTTC. This gives the protein CASSDTGPYYGYTF. This chain uses TRBV6-1 with TRBJ1-2; TRBD1 might be the D (6 bases). The CDR3 has 14 residues. V was pared by 3 bases and J by 3 bases, with 11 bases between. Germline V CDR1 and CDR2: MNHNS, SASEGT.

J is TRBJ1-5 and V is TRBV15; 10 bases map to TRBD1. The CDR3 spans 18 residues. Germline trimming cut 0 bases from V and 0 bases from J; bases unmatched to any gene: 5. Per the germline V gene, CDR1 is LNHNV and CDR2 is YYDKDF (reference sequence). CDR3 region: CATSRDLGTGVSNQPQHF. The CDR3 DNA follows: TGTGCCACCAGCAGAGATCTGGGGACAGGGGTTAGCAATCAGCCCCAGCATTTT.

The chain links TRBV27 to TRBJ2-5, with 11 bases identical to TRBD1. CDR3 length: 18 residues. CDR1 MNHEY and CDR2 SMNVEV come from the germline V gene (reference sequence). V shed 3 bases, J shed 1 base, and the junction held 10 bases outside the gene matches. The CDR3 reads CASSFSFGQGAIQETQYF. Written as DNA, the CDR3 is TGTGCCAGCAGTTTCTCATTTGGACAGGGGGCCATCCAAGAGACCCAGTACTTC.

In its sample, this clone was seen once. The V gene is TRBV6-5, the J gene TRBJ2-2; a possible D gene is TRBD2 (5 bases). V lost 6 bases and J lost 5, with 10 bases in between. Looked up from germline, CDR1 is MNHEY and CDR2 is SVGAGI. The CDR3 covers 13 residues. Written as DNA, the CDR3 is TGTGCCAGCAGGCGGACTTCGACCGGGGAGCTGTTTTTT. This gives the protein CASRRTSTGELFF.

The gene calls are TRBV7-3 and TRBJ2-2; 9 bases match TRBD1. The V segment lost 5 bases and the J segment 4 bases; nucleotides outside the gene matches: 5. This CDR3 is built from 15 residues. CDR1 is SGHTA and CDR2 is FQGTGA in the germline V gene. DNA of the CDR3: TGTGCCAGCAGCGGGACAGGGAGGGGCACCGGGGAGCTGTTTTTT. Translating it yields CASSGTGRGTGELFF.

The chain recombines TRBV5-6 with TRBJ2-3, with D perhaps matching TRBD2 (7 bases). The CDR3 consists of 17 residues. Trimming left V 4 bases short and J 2 bases short, with 20 bases between. In germline, CDR1 is SGHDT, CDR2 YYEEEE. The CDR3 DNA reads as TGTGCCAGCAGCCCCGGTGGGTGGGGGGGCCTCACAGATACGCAGTATTTT. It translates to CASSPGGWGGLTDTQYF.

The chain carries TRBV18 and TRBJ2-1, with TRBD2 matching over 13 bases. This CDR3 has 19 amino acids. After removal of 3 bases from V and 8 bases from J, the junction contained 16 bases not matched to a gene. Germline CDR1 reads KGHSH; CDR2 reads LQKENI. Here the CDR3 reads CASSPKLGLAGVSLDEQFF. The CDR3 DNA reads TGTGCCAGCTCACCTAAGCTCGGACTAGCGGGGGTTTCGTTGGATGAGCAGTTCTTC.

This clone occurred a few times. In nucleotides, the CDR3 is TGTGCCAGCAGCCCAGAGACGGAACGGGGCAATCAGCCCCAGCATTTT. This sequence encodes CASSPETERGNQPQHF. J is TRBJ1-5 and V is TRBV7-9; D is undetermined. Germline-derived CDR1 and CDR2 are SEHNR and FQNEAQ (reference sequence). The CDR3 totals 16 residues. Trimming removed 5 bases at V and 2 bases at J, with 16 bases between.

Notes on this clone: Relative to the germline gene, one junction end is altered; a read error may explain this. The chain carries TRBV7-7 and TRBJ2-1, with 7 bases aligning to TRBD2. CDR3 length equals 13 residues. Germline V gives CDR1 SSHAT, CDR2 FNYEAQ (reference sequence). The CDR3 sequence: CASSLSGNNEQFF. In nucleotides, the CDR3 is TGTGCTAGCAGCCTGAGCGGGAACAATGAGCAGTTCTTC.

The V gene is TRBV2, the J gene TRBJ1-2, with a weak D call TRBD1 (5 bases). Germline V gene data show CDR1 as SNHLY and CDR2 as FYNNEI. The CDR3 has 14 residues. Trimming pared 7 bases from V and 4 bases from J, leaving 16 bases between. For the CDR3, the DNA is TGTGCCAGCACCGAGCGGGGGATTGGCTATGGCTACACCTTC. Translating gives CASTERGIGYGYTF.

The chain has TRBV6-2 or TRBV6-3 and TRBJ2-7; perhaps TRBD2 as D (6 bases). The CDR3 has 13 residues. V gave up 2 bases and J gave up 3 bases, with 8 bases separating them. Germline V gives CDR1 MNHEY, CDR2 SVGEGT. The CDR3 sequence is CASSYKGLYEQYF. The CDR3 region has the DNA TGTGCCAGCAGTTACAAGGGACTCTACGAGCAGTACTTC.

The sample holds one count of this clone. J is TRBJ1-4 and V is TRBV6-1; possible D gene TRBD1, 6 bases. In germline, CDR1 is MNHNS, CDR2 SASEGT. The CDR3 has 15 residues. V was trimmed by 2 bases and J by 7 bases, leaving 14 bases between them. CDR3 region: CASSERGARAEKLFF. As DNA, the CDR3 is TGTGCCAGCAGTGAACGGGGGGCCAGGGCTGAAAAACTGTTTTTT.

The rearrangement joins TRBV9 to TRBJ1-1; a weak D match, TRBD1 (6 bases). CDR1 and CDR2 (germline): SGDLS, YYNGEE. The CDR3 loop spans 13 amino acids. Trimming took off 4 bases at V and 8 bases at J, with 15 bases between the two ends. CDR3 DNA: TGTGCCAGCAGCCCAGAGGGGGGGTGGGAAGCTTTCTTT. Encoded protein: CASSPEGGWEAFF.

The V call is TRBV12-3 or TRBV12-4, the J call TRBJ2-3; 13 positions agree with TRBD2. The V segment lost 10 bases and the J segment 8 bases; nucleotides outside the gene matches: 6. The CDR3 contains 13 residues. The CDR3 reads CATRLAGGGTQYF. The CDR3 nucleotides are TGTGCCACCAGACTAGCGGGGGGAGGTACGCAGTATTTT.

The chain couples TRBV5-5 to TRBJ2-7; possible D gene TRBD1, 7 bases. Germline V gene sequence: CDR1 SGHKS, CDR2 YYEKEE (reference sequence). Trimming stripped 3 bases from V and 7 bases from J, with 14 bases between. The CDR3 contains 13 residues. CDR3 residues: CASSSGGQREQYF. The CDR3 DNA sequence: TGTGCCAGCAGCTCAGGGGGGCAGCGAGAGCAGTACTTC. Using reference TRBV5-5 and TRBJ2-7 for the parts outside the CDR3, the full variable domain is DAGVTQSPTHLIKTRGQQVTLRCSPISGHKSVSWYQQVLGQGPQFIFQYYEKEERGRGNFPDRFSARQFPNYSSELNVNALLLGDSALYLCASSSGGQREQYFGPGTRLTVT.

CDR3 amino acids: CASSPGLAENEQFF. CDR3 sequence (DNA): TGTGCCAGCAGCCCGGGACTAGCGGAAAATGAGCAGTTCTTC. V and J are TRBV5-5 and TRBJ2-1, with TRBD2 matching 11 bases. The CDR3 covers 14 residues. The V and J ends lost 4 bases and 7 bases, in that order; junction bases with no gene match: 4. From germline, CDR1 is SGHKS and CDR2 YYEKEE (reference sequence).

Only one count was recorded for this clone. The rearrangement joins TRBV11-2 to TRBJ2-3; the D gene is possibly TRBD1 (5 bases). Germline CDR1 is SGHAT and CDR2 is FQNNGV. V dropped 2 bases and J dropped 0 bases, with 12 bases sitting between them. This CDR3 comprises 16 residues. In DNA, the CDR3 is TGTGCCAGCAGCTTATTTATGGACACTAGCACAGATACGCAGTATTTT. As protein: CASSLFMDTSTDTQYF.

The V gene is TRBV12-1, the J gene TRBJ2-7; the table's D call TRBD2 went unverified against the DNA. TRBV12-1 has pseudogene status. This CDR3 is 17 amino acids long. The CDR3 DNA reads TGTGCCAGCCGAAACAAAATGGGCGGGGGAAGAGCCTACGAGCAGTACTTC. It codes for CASRNKMGGGRAYEQYF.

This chain uses TRBV11-2 with TRBJ2-3; 7 nucleotides match TRBD2. Germline CDR1 and CDR2: SGHAT and FQNNGV. V dropped 2 bases and J dropped 0; count of bases not matched to a gene: 2. The CDR3 has 15 residues. The CDR3 sequence: CASSLTSVSTDTQYF. CDR3 nucleotide sequence: TGTGCCAGCAGCTTAACTAGCGTGAGCACAGATACGCAGTATTTT.